This is a list of T cell receptor beta chains from one sample in a study of blood T cell repertoires in COVID-19. Sequencing was performed with immunoSEQ multiplex PCR; in TCRdb, only in-frame clones are kept and a portion is missing. The sample contains over 85,000 clones, under 75% of which appear only once. The sample consisted of peripheral blood. Receptors were obtained from a woman aged 60 to 75 with acute or convalescent COVID-19. Both conserved end residues are part of each CDR3. The D gene is left open where the match is weak. Clone size, where shown, is once, few, many, or a class for clones that have expanded.

>TRBV11-2|.|16|few|TRBJ1-3
CASSRMRVVEGNTIYF
TGTGCCAGCAGCCGGATGCGGGTAGTGGAAGGAAACACCATATATTTT
>TRBV6-2/TRBV6-3|TRBD1|17|many|TRBJ1-5
CASSYSRTGKGNQPQHF
TGTGCCAGCAGTTACTCCCGGACAGGGAAGGGCAATCAGCCCCAGCATTTT
>TRBV6-1|TRBD2|17|many|TRBJ2-7
CASSVATSGGLTYEQYF
TGTGCCAGCAGTGTCGCGACTAGCGGGGGGCTCACCTACGAGCAGTACTTC
>TRBV13|.|13|.|TRBJ2-7
CASSLTPPGEQYF
TGTGCCAGCAGCTTAACACCCCCGGGCGAGCAGTACTTC
>TRBV18|TRBD1|14|few|TRBJ1-1
CASSQGQFNTEAFF
TGTGCCAGCTCGCAGGGACAGTTCAACACTGAAGCTTTCTTT
>TRBV7-2|TRBD1|16|.|TRBJ1-3
CASSRTGGGSGNTIYF
TGTGCCAGCAGTCGAACAGGGGGCGGCTCTGGAAACACCATATATTTT
>TRBV6-1|.|12|.|TRBJ1-5
CASSEHNQPQHF
TGTGCCAGCAGTGAACACAATCAGCCCCAGCATTTT
>TRBV29-1|.|11|.|TRBJ2-1
CSVARGNEQFF
TGCAGCGTTGCGCGAGGGAATGAGCAGTTCTTC
>TRBV6-5|TRBD2|15|few|TRBJ2-3
CASTPGGPITDTQYF
TGTGCCAGCACCCCGGGGGGTCCGATCACAGATACGCAGTATTTT
>TRBV4-1|.|14|.|TRBJ1-2
CASSQEEANYGYTF
TGCGCCAGCAGCCAAGAGGAAGCGAACTATGGCTACACCTTC
>TRBV29-1|TRBD1|13|.|TRBJ1-1
CSVAQGARTEAFF
TGCAGCGTGGCCCAGGGGGCGCGCACTGAAGCTTTCTTT
>TRBV7-2|.|12|.|TRBJ2-7
CASSLGPYDRYF
TGTGCCAGCAGCTTAGGTCCCTACGATCGGTACTTC
>TRBV5-8|TRBD1|15|.|TRBJ2-5
CASGHRGAYQETQYF
TGTGCCAGCGGGCACAGGGGAGCGTACCAAGAGACCCAGTACTTC
>TRBV2|TRBD1|14|.|TRBJ1-3
CASSGQGFRNTIYF
TGTGCCAGCAGCGGACAGGGTTTCAGAAACACCATATATTTT
>TRBV24-1|TRBD1|14|.|TRBJ1-2
CATSDPQGDYGYTF
TGTGCCACCAGTGACCCGCAGGGGGACTATGGCTACACCTTC
>TRBV27|.|14|.|TRBJ1-2
CASSLTGRAYGYTF
TGTGCCAGCAGTTTAACAGGGAGGGCCTATGGCTACACCTTC
>TRBV7-2|.|14|.|TRBJ2-7
CASSLDYSGVEQYF
TGTGCCAGCAGCTTAGATTATTCGGGGGTCGAGCAGTACTTC
>TRBV10-3|TRBD1|13|.|TRBJ1-1
CAATGVTNTEAFF
TGTGCCGCGACAGGGGTAACGAACACTGAAGCTTTCTTT
>TRBV19|.|17|.|TRBJ2-6
CASSEQTEASGANVLTF
TGTGCCAGTAGTGAACAGACAGAAGCGTCTGGGGCCAACGTCCTGACTTTC
>TRBV7-2|TRBD1|15|.|TRBJ2-7
CASSLVQGTTYEQYF
TGTGCCAGCAGCTTAGTACAGGGGACGACCTACGAGCAGTACTTC
>TRBV3-1/TRBV3-2|.|14|.|TRBJ2-3
CASSRRSSTDTQYF
TGTGCCAGCAGCCGGAGATCTAGCACAGATACGCAGTATTTT
>TRBV7-2|TRBD1|12|.|TRBJ1-1
CASSPGQGWAFF
TGTGCCAGCAGCCCTGGACAGGGGTGGGCTTTCTTT
>TRBV6-2/TRBV6-3|.|11|few|TRBJ2-3
CASSQHGTQYF
TGTGCCAGCAGTCAGCACGGGACGCAGTATTTT
>TRBV7-9|.|15|.|TRBJ2-3
CASSLGSTSTDTQYF
TGTGCCAGCAGCTTAGGGAGCACTAGCACAGATACGCAGTATTTT
>TRBV24-1|.|13|.|TRBJ2-5
CATSDSGQETQYF
TGTGCCACCAGTGATTCAGGTCAAGAGACCCAGTACTTC
>TRBV11-2|TRBD2|17|.|TRBJ2-2
CASSARGAGVNTGELFF
TGTGCCAGCAGCGCCCGGGGAGCGGGGGTCAACACCGGGGAGCTGTTTTTT
>TRBV2|TRBD1|15|.|TRBJ1-1
CASSERGQGATEAFF
TGTGCCAGCAGTGAACGGGGACAGGGGGCCACTGAAGCTTTCTTT
>TRBV4-3|.|16|few|TRBJ1-2
CASSQDGGAMNYGYTF
TGCGCCAGCAGCCAGGACGGGGGGGCGATGAACTATGGCTACACCTTC
>TRBV5-1|TRBD1|17|.|TRBJ1-4
CASSPKGDRSTNEKLFF
TGCGCCAGCAGCCCTAAAGGGGACAGATCAACTAATGAAAAACTGTTTTTT
>TRBV21-1|.|20|.|TRBJ1-4
CASSKEGGTGLRLTNEKLFF
TGTGCCAGCAGCAAAGAAGGAGGGACAGGGTTAAGGTTGACTAATGAAAAACTGTTTTTT
>TRBV5-1|TRBD1|16|.|TRBJ1-4
CASSLFTGAANEKLFF
TGCGCCAGCAGCCTTTTCACAGGGGCCGCTAATGAAAAACTGTTTTTT
>TRBV6-5|TRBD1|13|many|TRBJ1-3
CASSTGAGNTIYF
TGTGCCAGCAGTACAGGGGCTGGAAACACCATATATTTT
>TRBV28|TRBD1|15|.|TRBJ1-5
CASLRQGFSNQPQHF
TGTGCCAGCCTGAGACAGGGGTTTAGCAATCAGCCCCAGCATTTT
>TRBV10-3|.|13|.|TRBJ1-2
CAITRDIGVGYTF
TGTGCCATTACCCGGGACATCGGGGTTGGCTACACCTTC
>TRBV19|.|15|.|TRBJ1-1
CASIDREGVDTEAFF
TGTGCCAGTATCGATAGGGAGGGGGTTGACACTGAAGCTTTCTTT
>TRBV28|.|15|.|TRBJ1-6
CASNPSGDRNSPLHF
TGTGCCAGCAACCCCTCAGGGGACCGGAATTCACCCCTCCACTTT
>TRBV28|.|13|.|TRBJ1-1
CASSEGRRAEAFF
TGTGCCAGCAGTGAAGGGAGGCGGGCTGAAGCTTTCTTT
>TRBV3-1/TRBV3-2|TRBD2|18|few|TRBJ2-5
CASSPGSGGTVYQETQYF
TGTGCCAGCAGCCCCGGGTCGGGAGGCACGGTGTACCAAGAGACCCAGTACTTC
>TRBV6-1|.|14|.|TRBJ1-1
CASSESGVYTEAFF
TGTGCCAGCAGTGAATCGGGTGTGTACACTGAAGCTTTCTTT
>TRBV3-1/TRBV3-2|.|12|.|TRBJ2-7
CASIGQSYEQYF
TGTGCCAGCATCGGACAGTCCTACGAGCAGTACTTC